This TCR beta chain was captured by sequencing in a study of blood T cell repertoires in COVID-19. Some clones are missing from TCRdb's copy, which holds only in-frame ones; the method was immunoSEQ multiplex PCR. This sample has about 66,000 clones; just under 90% occur once, and the top ten carry approximately 1.5%. The CDR3 consists of 15 residues. Germline CDR1 is ENHRY and CDR2 is SYGVKD. Trimming took 3 bases from V and 4 from J; bases not matched to a gene: 5. The chain links TRBV10-3 to TRBJ2-3; 9 bases are a match to TRBD1. Material for sequencing was peripheral blood. The origin of this receptor is a man in his sixties with acute or convalescent COVID-19. This CDR3 is CAISDGTGLSDTQYF. In DNA form, the CDR3 reads TGTGCCATCAGTGATGGGACAGGGCTCTCAGATACGCAGTATTTT.